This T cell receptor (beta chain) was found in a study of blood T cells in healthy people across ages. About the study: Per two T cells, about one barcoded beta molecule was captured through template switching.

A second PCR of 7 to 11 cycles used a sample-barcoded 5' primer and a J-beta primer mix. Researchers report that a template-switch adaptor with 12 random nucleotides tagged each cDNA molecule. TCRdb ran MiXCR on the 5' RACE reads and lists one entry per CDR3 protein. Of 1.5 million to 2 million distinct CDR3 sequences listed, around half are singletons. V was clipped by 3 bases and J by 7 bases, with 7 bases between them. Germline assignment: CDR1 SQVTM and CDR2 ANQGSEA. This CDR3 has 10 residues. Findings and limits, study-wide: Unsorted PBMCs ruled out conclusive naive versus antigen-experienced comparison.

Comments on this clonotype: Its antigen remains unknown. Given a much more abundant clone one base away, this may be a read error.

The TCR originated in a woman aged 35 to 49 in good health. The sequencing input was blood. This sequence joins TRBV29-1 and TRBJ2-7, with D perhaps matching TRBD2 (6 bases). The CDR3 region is CSVDGGEQYF. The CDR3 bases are TGCAGCGTTGATGGGGGGGAGCAGTACTTC.